This paragraph reports one T cell receptor beta chain. The antigen this receptor binds is unknown. Per-base quality was not reported, and no clone a single base away is much larger than it. The sample belongs to a study of cytomegalovirus exposure and HLA in healthy donors (dated by TCRdb to about 2017). With regard to the full study: In an earlier analysis of 450 to 750 of the donors, less than 350 Gb of sequence data and 100 million or so unique TCR beta sequences from 180 million or so T cells were reported. Donor age, sex, ethnicity and CMV serostatus were compiled together with the repertoire data. High-throughput TCR immunosequencing, statistical association of individual TCRs with disease status, and machine learning were combined to predict cytomegalovirus infection status. In a later analysis, previously published TCR beta repertoires from fewer than 750 donors were re-analyzed and high-resolution HLA genotyping was added so that TCR occurrence patterns could be studied. The aim of the study was to test whether cataloging public T cell receptors could identify signatures of past pathogen exposure. Among the roughly 370 genotyped donors, more than 70% belonged to the genetic ancestry cluster associated with self-reported Caucasian donors. The number of typed donors differed by locus: about 620-630 for A, B, C, DRB1 and DQB1; 500 to 550 for DQA1; over 600 for DPA1; and 450 to 480 for DPB1. Among roughly 400 genotyped donors of the cohort, an average of about 240,000 unique TCR beta nucleotide sequences were sequenced per donor, roughly 20% of them non-productive. Approximately 330 gigabases of sequencing data and around 80 million unique TCR sequences made up an early release that covered under 750 HLA-typed donors. Using immunosequencing, the study profiled T cell repertoires from approximately 700 subjects and related those repertoires to cytomegalovirus serostatus. In addition to the first cohort of 650 to 800 subjects, a separate validation cohort of approximately 130 different subjects was used. Every repertoire in the discovery cohort had been generated on one and the same sequencing platform. An earlier analysis of about 620 of the donors applied high-throughput TCR beta sequencing to assess whether each TCR beta V gene segment acted as functional or pseudogenic. A few DR-DQ haplotypes were handled as single units for association and clustering because linkage in the cohort was strong. The later analysis used no new phenotypic data to find candidate immune exposures, relying instead on TCR beta sequences and their occurrence across donors. A later genetic analysis used genome-wide SNP genotypes for about 55% of the 666 donors, treating that subset as a discovery cohort. Both class I and class II loci were covered by HLA typing, at four-digit resolution.

The study at large found these results: In a later analysis, HLA-associated TCR beta chains showed more clonal expansion and lower generation probabilities than non-associated chains that were equally common. In both the original and validation cohorts, the classifier was reported to diagnose cytomegalovirus status with high specificity and sensitivity. In vitro tests confirmed that a few of the cytomegalovirus-associated TCR beta chains recognize cytomegalovirus antigens. Most TCR sequences were observed very rarely across donors, whereas some public TCRs were present in many individuals. A later genetic analysis associated a missense DCLRE1C variant with V-gene and J-gene trimming of TCR beta chains, and an independent cohort replicated the association. A cluster of highly shared sequence variants was judged likely to represent a technical artifact of the sequencing pipeline. At a false discovery rate of 0.05, a later analysis linked about 16,000 TCR beta sequences to specific HLA alleles. Strong co-occurrence of HLA alleles, especially DR and DQ, made assigning TCR associations to individual alleles difficult. In a later genetic analysis, fewer N-insertions in productive TCRs were reported among donors in an Asian-associated ancestry cluster than the 666-donor mean. Sequencing depth was assumed to be roughly uniform across donors in the presence/absence analyses, though that assumption may not hold. The study gave a list of 150 to 200 TCR beta chains associated with cytomegalovirus. The only immune exposure information available for the cohort was CMV serostatus. The earlier analysis of some 560 of the donors excluded over 15 rarely observed V segments, including chromosome 9 orphons, because counts were too low. A later analysis found that TCR association rates varied across HLA loci, with DRB1 alleles showing the most associated TCRs and HLA-C alleles the fewest. Linkage disequilibrium might explain the correlated functional status among segregating V segments, but an unknown experimental factor could not be excluded. In an earlier analysis of roughly 500 of the donors, most TCR beta V segments appeared in productive rearrangements about 90% or about 30% of the time, broadly matching IMGT annotations. In this cohort, only TCR beta chains were sequenced, and detectable features were limited by the absence of alpha or paired-chain data. The authors suggested that the approach could potentially be generalized to other disease states and immunological phenotypes. Because HLA typing was missing for some donors at each locus, association tests included only the typed subset. A further reported finding was that TCR beta sequences accurately predicted the HLA-A and HLA-B alleles for most subjects in the first cohort. Some IMGT-functional V segments, including TRBV6-2 and TRBV6-3, could not be distinguished by the 87-base-pair reads and were therefore excluded. In a later analysis, most CMV-associated TCR beta chains were found to appear HLA-restricted, with HLA associations seemingly driven largely by CMV exposure. A later analysis reported that several top co-occurrence clusters appeared linked to parvovirus B19, influenza, CMV and Epstein-Barr virus.

Spanning cysteine to phenylalanine, the CDR3 consists of 16 amino acids. The retained sequence is limited to the CDR3, 48 bases, with the frame set at the first base. CDR1 and CDR2 (MNHEY, SMNVEV) derive from the germline V gene (reference sequence). Trimming takes 3 bases from V and 6 bases from J, and the germline ends sit 18 bases apart. The cohort comprised around 690 healthy bone marrow donors. Cohort members were all nominally healthy when sampled, although unrecorded immune exposures were likely present. The donor was CMV seropositive and belonged to the group of 270 or so seropositive cohort members. Each donor provided a peripheral blood sample, and peripheral blood mononuclear cells were used for TCR beta sequencing. The Qiagen DNeasy Blood Extraction Kit was used to extract genomic DNA from the blood cell samples. The library was generated by the immunoSEQ multiplex PCR assay. A mixture of 60 forward primers for TCR Vbeta segments and 13 reverse primers for TCR Jbeta segments was used in the multiplex PCR. The CDR3 region of rearranged TCR beta genes was amplified from genomic DNA with a multiplex PCR assay. The Illumina HiSeq System was used to sequence the amplified TCR beta libraries as 87-base-pair reads. The authors processed their data as follows. In a later analysis, some 80 million unique TCR beta chains were counted across the 500 to 850 repertoires, and roughly 9.9 million of these chains were shared by at least two donors. A nearest-neighbor algorithm error-corrected the raw reads and collapsed the reads into unique sequences, merging closely related sequences to remove PCR and sequencing errors. V, D and J gene segments were assigned by aligning CDR3 sequences to IMGT reference sequences. For a sequence to be retained, a match of at least six nucleotides to both a V gene segment and a J gene segment was required. Rearrangements were called productive when the CDR3 lacked stop codons and stayed in frame with V and J; all others were non-productive. CDR3 was defined according to IMGT convention as the region running from the second conserved V-encoded cysteine to the conserved J-encoded phenylalanine. The earlier analysis of fewer than 700 of the donors excluded sequences that lacked an unambiguous match to a single V gene segment. An earlier analysis of approximately 590 of the donors classified V segments as functional when productive rearrangements were above 56.7% and as segregating when the standard deviation between donors was above 5%. A statistical classification framework was built to diagnose cytomegalovirus status from the catalog of TCR beta chain sequences. In a later analysis, V and J genes were assigned by comparing TCR nucleotide sequences against IMGT/GENE-DB human TR gene sequences. The TCRdist pipeline was used in a later analysis to assign CDR3 sequences and most-parsimonious VDJ recombination scenarios. In a later analysis, each TCR beta chain was defined by its CDR3 amino acid sequence together with its V-gene family, and reads lacking a unique V-gene family were excluded. In a later analysis, 450 to 600 highly shared, low-generation-probability nucleotide sequences were removed to address suspected cross-contamination and a sequencing artifact. In a later analysis, a clonal expansion index for each public chain was calculated from normalized within-repertoire ranks of inferred template counts. A later analysis computed generation probabilities with a VDJ recombination model fitted to out-of-frame rearrangements, and checked the results against IGoR. A later analysis scored TCR-TCR, TCR-HLA and TCR-CMV co-occurrence with hypergeometric tests, applying a repertoire-size bias correction to TCR pairs. In a later analysis, false discovery rates were estimated by permuting HLA or CMV assignments 20 times. In a later analysis, co-occurring TCRs were grouped with DBSCAN, and TCRdist sequence similarity was added when clustering was performed within HLA-allele-positive subsets. Co-occurrence clustering excluded repertoires with fewer than 30,000 or more than 120,000 public chains, plus five with anomalous nucleotide sharing. TCRdb re-hosts the immuneACCESS table, in-frame sequences only. Its copies lack some clones; in the studies checked, an unresolved V gene accounts for under half of them, and the cause for the rest is not known. V and J calls and clone size are given by that table; D and trimming were obtained from the DNA. In this sample the table shows 250,000 to 350,000 clones, 86% of which occur a single time. The biggest ten clones account for around 4.2% of the sample.

The rearrangement joined TRBV27 to TRBJ2-1; perhaps TRBD2 is the D gene, with 5 bases matching. The TCR originated in a man in his forties in good health and CMV-seropositive. The sequencing input was PBMCs. The CDR3 corresponds to CASSFGLAGRANEQFF. The nucleotide sequence is given as TGTGCCAGCAGTTTTGGGCTCGCGGGTAGAGCCAATGAGCAGTTCTTC.